This TCR beta chain derives from a study of T cell clonality in common variable immunodeficiency. The CDR3 is 15 residues long. CDR1 and CDR2 (germline): SGHRS, YFSETQ. V lost 0 bases to trimming and J lost 7 bases; unmatched junction nucleotides: 4. Only in-frame clones appear in the TCRdb table, and some are missing; sequencing was by immunoSEQ multiplex PCR. The repertoire consists of some 40,000 clones, none detected only once. This clone was detected ten times or more. The read halts 3 residues ahead of the CDR3 end, with the missing end drawn from the germline J gene. J is TRBJ1-5 and V is TRBV5-1; 10 bases agree with TRBD1. This TCR came from a person aged 18 to 75 in good health. The sequenced sample consisted of peripheral blood mononuclear cells. The chain's CDR3 is CASSLGQGAGQPQHF. Incomplete CDR3 DNA: TGCGCCAGCAGCTTGGGACAGGGGGCGGGCCAGCCC. Looking up the rest from reference TRBV5-1 and TRBJ1-5 gives the full variable domain: KAGVTQTPRYLIKTRGQQVTLSCSPISGHRSVSWYQQTPGQGLQFLFEYFSETQRNKGNFPGRFSGRQFSNSRSEMNVSTLELGDSALYLCASSLGQGAGQPQHFGDGTRLSIL.